This section outlines one T cell receptor beta chain sequence together with its context. Its antigen remains unidentified. This sample stems from a study of T cells in narcolepsy. Study context: Healthy controls were enrolled alongside patients with narcolepsy type 1 or type 2.

This CDR3 is built from 15 residues. Germline values: CDR1 SGHDT, CDR2 YYEEEE. Trimming cost V 3 bases and J 1 base, with 13 bases left between them. General study results and limits: Same-patient CSF and blood CD4+ T cell clonotypes included HCRT-specific and TRIB2-specific autoreactive ones. Reportedly, autoreactive clonotypes were serially detected in patients' blood but not controls'.

Using immunoSEQ multiplex PCR, the repertoire was profiled, and TCRdb retains in-frame clones only, with some absent. This table has over 30,000 clones, approximately 84% appearing once. Sample: CD45RA- memory CD4+ T cells from PBMCs. This chain connects TRBV5-6 to TRBJ1-2; D gene unclear. The TCR was taken from a human donor with narcolepsy. The CDR3 loop is CASSSPGRVNYGYTF. DNA of the CDR3: TGTGCCAGCAGCTCCCCGGGGAGGGTTAACTATGGCTACACCTTC.